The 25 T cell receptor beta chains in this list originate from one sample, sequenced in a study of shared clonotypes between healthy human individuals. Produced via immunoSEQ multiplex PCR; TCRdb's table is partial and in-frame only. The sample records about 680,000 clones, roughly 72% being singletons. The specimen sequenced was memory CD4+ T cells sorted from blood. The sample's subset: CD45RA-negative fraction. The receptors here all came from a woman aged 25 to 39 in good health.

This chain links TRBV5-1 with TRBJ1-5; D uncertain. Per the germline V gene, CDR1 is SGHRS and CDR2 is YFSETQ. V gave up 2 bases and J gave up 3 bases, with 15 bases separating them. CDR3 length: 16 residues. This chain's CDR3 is CASSFLGRSDNQPQHF. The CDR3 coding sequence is TGCGCCAGCAGCTTTCTGGGGAGGTCGGACAATCAGCCCCAGCATTTT.

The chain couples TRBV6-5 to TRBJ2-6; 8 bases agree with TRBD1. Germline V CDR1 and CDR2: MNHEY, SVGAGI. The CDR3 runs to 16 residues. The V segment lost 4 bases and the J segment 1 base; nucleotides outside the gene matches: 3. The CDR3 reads CASSSRTGSGANVLTF. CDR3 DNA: TGTGCCAGCAGTTCCAGGACAGGGTCTGGGGCCAACGTCCTGACTTTC.

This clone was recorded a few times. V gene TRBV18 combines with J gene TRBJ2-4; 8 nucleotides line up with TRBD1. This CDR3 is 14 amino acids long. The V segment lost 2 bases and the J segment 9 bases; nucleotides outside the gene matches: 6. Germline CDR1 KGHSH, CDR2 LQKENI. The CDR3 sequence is CASSPKNGQGIQYF. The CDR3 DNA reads TGTGCCAGCTCACCAAAGAATGGACAGGGCATTCAGTACTTC.

As DNA, the CDR3 is TGCGCCAGCAGCTTGGATTCTCCCGGCTCTGGAAACACCATATATTTT. It codes for CASSLDSPGSGNTIYF. This chain joins TRBV5-1 and TRBJ1-3; D unresolved. Germline V CDR1 and CDR2: SGHRS, YFSETQ. The CDR3 is 16 amino acids. The ends were cut back, 0 bases at V and 0 bases at J, with 10 bases in the middle.

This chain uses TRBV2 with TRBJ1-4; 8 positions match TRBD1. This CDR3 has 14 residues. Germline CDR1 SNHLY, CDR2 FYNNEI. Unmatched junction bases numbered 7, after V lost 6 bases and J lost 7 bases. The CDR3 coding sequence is TGTGCCAGCAGACGACAGGGGCCAGCTGAAAAACTGTTTTTT. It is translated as CASRRQGPAEKLFF.

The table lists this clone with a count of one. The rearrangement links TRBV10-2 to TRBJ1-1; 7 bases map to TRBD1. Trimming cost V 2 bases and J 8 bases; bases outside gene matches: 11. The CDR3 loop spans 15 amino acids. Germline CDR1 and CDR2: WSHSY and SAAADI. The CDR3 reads CASSEPGTVAGEAFF. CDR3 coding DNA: TGCGCCAGCAGTGAGCCCGGGACAGTCGCGGGGGAAGCTTTCTTT.

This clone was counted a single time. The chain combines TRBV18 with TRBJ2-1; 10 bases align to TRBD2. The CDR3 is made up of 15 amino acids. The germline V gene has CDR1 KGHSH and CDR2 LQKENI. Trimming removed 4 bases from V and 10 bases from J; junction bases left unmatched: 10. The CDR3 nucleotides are TGTGCCAGCTCACTTCGGACTAGCGGACAGACGGAGCAGTTCTTC. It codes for CASSLRTSGQTEQFF.

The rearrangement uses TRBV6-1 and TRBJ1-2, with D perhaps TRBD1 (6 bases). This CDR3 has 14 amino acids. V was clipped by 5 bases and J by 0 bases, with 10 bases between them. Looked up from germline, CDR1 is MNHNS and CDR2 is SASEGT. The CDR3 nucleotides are TGTGCCAGCAGTCTCGACAGGACTAACTATGGCTACACCTTC. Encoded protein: CASSLDRTNYGYTF.

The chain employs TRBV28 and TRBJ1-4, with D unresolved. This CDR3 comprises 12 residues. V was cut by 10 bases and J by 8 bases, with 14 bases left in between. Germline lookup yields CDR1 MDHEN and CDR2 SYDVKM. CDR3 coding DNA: TGTGCCACCTTGGGTGGGCTCGAAAAACTGTTTTTT. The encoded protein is CATLGGLEKLFF.

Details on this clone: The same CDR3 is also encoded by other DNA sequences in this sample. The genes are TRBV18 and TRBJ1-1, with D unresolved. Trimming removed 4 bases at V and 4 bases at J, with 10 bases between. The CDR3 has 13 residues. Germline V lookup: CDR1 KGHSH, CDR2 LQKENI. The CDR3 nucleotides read TGTGCCAGCTCACAGGGTAGTGGCACTGAAGCTTTCTTT. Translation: CASSQGSGTEAFF.

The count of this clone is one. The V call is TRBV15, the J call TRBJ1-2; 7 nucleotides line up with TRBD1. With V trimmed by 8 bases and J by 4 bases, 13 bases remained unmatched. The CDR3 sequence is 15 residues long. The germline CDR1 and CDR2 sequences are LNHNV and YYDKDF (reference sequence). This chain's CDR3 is CATASGQKVFYGYTF. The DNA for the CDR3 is TGTGCCACCGCCTCGGGACAGAAGGTTTTCTATGGCTACACCTTC.

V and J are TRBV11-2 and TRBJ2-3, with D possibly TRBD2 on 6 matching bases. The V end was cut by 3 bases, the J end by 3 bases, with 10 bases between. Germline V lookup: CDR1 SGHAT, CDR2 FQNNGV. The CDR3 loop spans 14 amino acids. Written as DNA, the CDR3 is TGTGCCAGCAGCTTCGATGGAGGGACAGATACGCAGTATTTT. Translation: CASSFDGGTDTQYF.

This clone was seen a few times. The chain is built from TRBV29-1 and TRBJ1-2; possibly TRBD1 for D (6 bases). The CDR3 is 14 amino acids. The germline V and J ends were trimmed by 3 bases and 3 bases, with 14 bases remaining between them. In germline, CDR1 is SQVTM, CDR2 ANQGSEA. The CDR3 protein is CSVEVADSHYGYTF. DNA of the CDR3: TGCAGCGTTGAGGTCGCGGACAGCCACTATGGCTACACCTTC.

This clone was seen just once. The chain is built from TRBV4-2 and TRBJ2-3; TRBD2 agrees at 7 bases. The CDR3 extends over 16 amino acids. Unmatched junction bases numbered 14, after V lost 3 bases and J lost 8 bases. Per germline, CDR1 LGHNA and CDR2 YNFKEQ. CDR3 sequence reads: CASSQETGTKPTTQYF. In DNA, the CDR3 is TGTGCCAGCAGCCAGGAAACCGGGACTAAACCAACTACGCAGTATTTT.

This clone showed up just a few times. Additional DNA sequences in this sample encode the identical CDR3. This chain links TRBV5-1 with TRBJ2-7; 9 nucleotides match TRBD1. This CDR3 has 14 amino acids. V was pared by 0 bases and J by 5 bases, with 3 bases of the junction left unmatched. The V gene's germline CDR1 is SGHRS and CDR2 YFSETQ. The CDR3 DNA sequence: TGCGCCAGCAGCTTGGGAACAGGGGGCGACGAGCAGTACTTC. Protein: CASSLGTGGDEQYF.

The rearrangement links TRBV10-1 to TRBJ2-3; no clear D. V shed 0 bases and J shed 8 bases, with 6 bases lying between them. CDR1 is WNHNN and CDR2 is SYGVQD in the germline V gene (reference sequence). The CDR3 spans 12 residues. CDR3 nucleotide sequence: TGCGCCAGCAGTGAGTCGCAGCTTACGCAGTATTTT. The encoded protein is CASSESQLTQYF.

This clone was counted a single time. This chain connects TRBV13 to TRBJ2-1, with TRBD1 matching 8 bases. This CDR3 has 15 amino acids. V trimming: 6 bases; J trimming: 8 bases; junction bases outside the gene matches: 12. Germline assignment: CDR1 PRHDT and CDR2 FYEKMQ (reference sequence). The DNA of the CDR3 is TGTGCCAGCAGTTCCGGGACAGGCGCGTTGGATGAGCAGTTCTTC. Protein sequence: CASSSGTGALDEQFF.

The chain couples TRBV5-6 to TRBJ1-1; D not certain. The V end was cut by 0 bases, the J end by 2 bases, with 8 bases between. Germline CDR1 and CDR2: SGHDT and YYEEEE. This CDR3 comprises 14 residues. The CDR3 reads CASSLDLVNTEAFF. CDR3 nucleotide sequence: TGTGCCAGCAGCTTGGACCTAGTTAACACTGAAGCTTTCTTT.

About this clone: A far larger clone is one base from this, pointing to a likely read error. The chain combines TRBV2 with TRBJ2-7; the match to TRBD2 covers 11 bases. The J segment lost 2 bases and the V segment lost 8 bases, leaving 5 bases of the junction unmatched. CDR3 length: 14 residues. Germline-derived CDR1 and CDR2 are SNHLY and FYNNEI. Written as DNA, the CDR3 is TGTGCCAGCCGGGTAGCGGGAGGGCCCTACGAGCAGTACTTC. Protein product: CASRVAGGPYEQYF. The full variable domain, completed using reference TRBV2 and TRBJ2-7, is EPEVTQTPSHQVTQMGQEVILRCVPISNHLYFYWYRQILGQKVEFLVSFYNNEISEKSEIFDDQFSVERPDGSNFTLKIRSTKLEDSAMYFCASRVAGGPYEQYFGPGTRLTVT.

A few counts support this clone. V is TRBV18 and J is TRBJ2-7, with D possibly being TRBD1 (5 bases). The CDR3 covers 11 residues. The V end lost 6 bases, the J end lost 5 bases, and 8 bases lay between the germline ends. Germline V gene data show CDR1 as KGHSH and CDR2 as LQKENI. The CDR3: CASSKGNEQYF. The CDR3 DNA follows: TGTGCCAGCTCGAAGGGGAACGAGCAGTACTTC.

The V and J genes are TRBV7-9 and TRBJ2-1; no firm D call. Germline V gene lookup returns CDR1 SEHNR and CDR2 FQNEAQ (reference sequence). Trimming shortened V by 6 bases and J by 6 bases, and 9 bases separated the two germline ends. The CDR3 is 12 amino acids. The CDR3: CASSFGINEQFF. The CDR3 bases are TGTGCCAGCAGTTTTGGAATCAATGAGCAGTTCTTC.

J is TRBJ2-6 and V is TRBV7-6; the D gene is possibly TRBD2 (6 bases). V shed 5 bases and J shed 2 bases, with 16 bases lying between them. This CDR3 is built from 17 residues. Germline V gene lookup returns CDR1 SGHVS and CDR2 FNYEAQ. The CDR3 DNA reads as TGTGCCAGCAGCCCACGACCGCGGGGAGCTGGGGCCAACGTCCTGACTTTC. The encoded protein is CASSPRPRGAGANVLTF.

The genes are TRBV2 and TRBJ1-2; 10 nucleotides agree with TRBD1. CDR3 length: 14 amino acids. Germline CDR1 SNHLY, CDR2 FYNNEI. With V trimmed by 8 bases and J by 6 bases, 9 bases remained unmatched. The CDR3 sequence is CASAGTGDRHGYTF. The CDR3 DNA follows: TGTGCCAGCGCTGGGACAGGGGATCGCCATGGCTACACCTTC.

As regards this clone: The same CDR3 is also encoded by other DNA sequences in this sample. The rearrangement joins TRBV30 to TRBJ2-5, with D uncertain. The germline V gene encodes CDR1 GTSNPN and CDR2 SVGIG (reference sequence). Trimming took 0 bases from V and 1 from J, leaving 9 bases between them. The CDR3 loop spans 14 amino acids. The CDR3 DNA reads TGTGCCTGGAGTGTACGGGCCTCCCAAGAGACCCAGTACTTC. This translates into CAWSVRASQETQYF.

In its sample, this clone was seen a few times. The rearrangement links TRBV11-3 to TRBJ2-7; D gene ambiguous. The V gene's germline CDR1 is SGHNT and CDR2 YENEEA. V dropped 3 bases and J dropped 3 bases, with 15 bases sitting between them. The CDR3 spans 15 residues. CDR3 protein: CASSFNTGPSYEQYF. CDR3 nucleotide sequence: TGTGCCAGCAGCTTCAATACTGGACCAAGCTACGAGCAGTACTTC.